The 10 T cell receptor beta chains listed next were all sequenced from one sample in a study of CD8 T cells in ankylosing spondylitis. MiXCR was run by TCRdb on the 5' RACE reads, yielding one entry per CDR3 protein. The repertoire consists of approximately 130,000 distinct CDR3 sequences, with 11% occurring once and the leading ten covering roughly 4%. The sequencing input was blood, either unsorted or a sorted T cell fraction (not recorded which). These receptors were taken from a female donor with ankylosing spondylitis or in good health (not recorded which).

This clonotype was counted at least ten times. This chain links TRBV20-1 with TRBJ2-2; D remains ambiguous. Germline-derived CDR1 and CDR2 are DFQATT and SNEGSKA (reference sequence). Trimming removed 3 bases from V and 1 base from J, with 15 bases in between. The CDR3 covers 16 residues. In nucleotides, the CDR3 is TGCAGTGCTAGGAACGACCCAGACCAGAACACCGGGGAGCTGTTTTTT. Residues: CSARNDPDQNTGELFF.

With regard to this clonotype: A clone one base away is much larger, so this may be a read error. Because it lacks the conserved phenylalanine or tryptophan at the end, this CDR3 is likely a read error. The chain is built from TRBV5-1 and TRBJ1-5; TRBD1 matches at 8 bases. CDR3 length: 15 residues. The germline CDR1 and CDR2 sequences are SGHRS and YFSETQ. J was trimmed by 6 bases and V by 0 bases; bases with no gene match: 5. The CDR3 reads CASSLEPTGGQPQHY. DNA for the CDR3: TGCGCCAGCAGCTTGGAGCCCACAGGGGGTCAGCCCCAGCATTAT.

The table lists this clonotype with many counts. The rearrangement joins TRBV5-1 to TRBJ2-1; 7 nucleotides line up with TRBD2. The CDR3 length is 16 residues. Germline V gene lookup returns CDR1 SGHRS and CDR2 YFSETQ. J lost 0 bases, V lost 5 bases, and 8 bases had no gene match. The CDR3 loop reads CASSPSGQSSYNEQFF. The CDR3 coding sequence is TGCGCCAGCAGTCCTAGCGGTCAAAGCTCCTACAATGAGCAGTTCTTC.

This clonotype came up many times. CDR3 loop: CASSGLSKNIQYF. CDR3 nucleotides: TGCGCCAGCAGTGGGCTATCCAAAAACATTCAGTACTTC. The V gene is TRBV5-1, the J gene TRBJ2-4; no clear D gene. V was pared by 5 bases and J by 2 bases, with 8 bases between. Per the germline V gene, CDR1 is SGHRS and CDR2 is YFSETQ. CDR3 length: 13 residues.

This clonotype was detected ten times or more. DNA for the CDR3: TGTGCCAGCAGCTTAGCCGGGACGACCTACAATGAGCAGTTCTTC. This gives the protein CASSLAGTTYNEQFF. V and J are TRBV11-2 and TRBJ2-1; possibly TRBD1 or TRBD2 for D (5 bases each). The V gene lost 1 base and the J gene lost 2 bases, with 9 bases spanning the gap. CDR1 is SGHAT and CDR2 is FQNNGV in the germline V gene. The CDR3 is 15 residues long.

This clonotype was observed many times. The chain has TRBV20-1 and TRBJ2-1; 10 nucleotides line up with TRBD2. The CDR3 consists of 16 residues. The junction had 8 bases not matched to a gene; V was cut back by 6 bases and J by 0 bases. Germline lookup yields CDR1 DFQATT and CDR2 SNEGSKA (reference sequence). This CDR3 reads CSAPSRLAGSYNEQFF. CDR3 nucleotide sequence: TGCAGTGCACCCTCCCGACTAGCGGGCTCCTACAATGAGCAGTTCTTC.

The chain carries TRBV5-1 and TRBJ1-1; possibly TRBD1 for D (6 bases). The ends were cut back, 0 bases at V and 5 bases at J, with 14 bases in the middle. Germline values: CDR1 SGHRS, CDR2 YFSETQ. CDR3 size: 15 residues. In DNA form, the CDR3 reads TGCGCCAGCAGCTTGGGGGGCAGGGGACGAACTGAAGCTTTCTTT. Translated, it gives CASSLGGRGRTEAFF.

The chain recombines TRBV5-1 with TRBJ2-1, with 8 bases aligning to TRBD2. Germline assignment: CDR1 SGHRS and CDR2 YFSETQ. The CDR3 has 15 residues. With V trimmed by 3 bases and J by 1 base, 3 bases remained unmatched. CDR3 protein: CASSWGLGSYNEQFF. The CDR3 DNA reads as TGCGCCAGCAGCTGGGGACTAGGGTCCTACAATGAGCAGTTCTTC. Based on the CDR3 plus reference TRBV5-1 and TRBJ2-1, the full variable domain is KAGVTQTPRYLIKTRGQQVTLSCSPISGHRSVSWYQQTPGQGLQFLFEYFSETQRNKGNFPGRFSGRQFSNSRSEMNVSTLELGDSALYLCASSWGLGSYNEQFFGPGTRLTVL.

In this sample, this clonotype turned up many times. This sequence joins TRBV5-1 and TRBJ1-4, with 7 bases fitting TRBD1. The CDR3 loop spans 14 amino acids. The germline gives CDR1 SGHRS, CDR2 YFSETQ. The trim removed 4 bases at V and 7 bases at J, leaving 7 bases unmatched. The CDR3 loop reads CASSQQGRSEKLFF. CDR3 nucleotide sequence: TGCGCCAGCAGCCAACAGGGGAGAAGTGAAAAACTGTTTTTT.

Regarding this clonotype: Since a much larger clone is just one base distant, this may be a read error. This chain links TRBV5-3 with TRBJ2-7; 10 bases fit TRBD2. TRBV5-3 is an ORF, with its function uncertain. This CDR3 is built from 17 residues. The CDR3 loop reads CALPQGNLAGDPYGQYF. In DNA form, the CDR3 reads TGTGCCCTCCCGCAGGGGAACCTAGCGGGGGACCCCTACGGGCAGTACTTC.